These T cell receptor beta chains were read from a single sample in a study of memory CD4+ T cells and cytomegalovirus serostatus. Here immunoSEQ multiplex PCR was the method, and the copy in TCRdb shows in-frame clones only, minus some. Altogether about 54,000 clones are present, about 80% being singletons, with the ten largest covering under 2%. Sequencing was carried out using memory CD4+ T cells from blood. Receptor source: an adult in good health and CMV-seronegative. CDR3s include the opening cysteine and the closing phenylalanine or tryptophan.

>TRBV28|TRBJ1-2
CASKTTGNYGYTF
>TRBV30|TRBJ2-5
CAWGKTSKETQYF
>TRBV6-4|TRBJ2-1
CASSHSQGAHNEQFF
>TRBV9|TRBJ2-1
CASSVAGGRAKNEQFF
>TRBV2|TRBJ2-5
CASSEVETQYF
>TRBV18|TRBJ1-1
CASSPTRGHTEAFF
>TRBV5-1|TRBJ2-7
CASSLDTGQVLTYEQYF
>TRBV5-1|TRBJ2-5
CASSPGTRGGETQYF
>TRBV5-8|TRBJ1-2
CASSSGNNRASGYTF
>TRBV5-4|TRBJ2-7
CASSLTRGLFEQYF
>TRBV5-1|TRBJ1-1
CASSPVSEVKAGAFF
>TRBV19|TRBJ2-1
CASSIGSSGGYDNEQFF
>TRBV9|TRBJ2-3
CASSIPDSSTQYF
>TRBV5-4|TRBJ1-6
CASSSQEENSPLHF
>TRBV11-2|TRBJ2-3
CASSLTPRGDTQYF
>TRBV27|TRBJ1-3
CASRPHTGRSGNTIYF